This record looks at one T cell receptor beta chain sequence and its context. No antigen is known for it. This sample was included in a study of identical twins' blood T cells. Study-level information: About six alpha and about 6 beta libraries together yielded 50 million or so reads. Study results and caveats: Twin similarity might stem from environmental factors, not only genetics.

Each CDR3 protein gets one entry after TCRdb re-called the 5' RACE reads with MiXCR. This table has hundreds of thousands of distinct CDR3 sequences, about 28% appearing once. The CDR3 runs 12 residues. Germline V gene lookup returns CDR1 SQVTM and CDR2 ANQGSEA. The junction had 6 bases not matched to a gene; V was cut back by 3 bases and J by 7 bases. Reared together, all three twin pairs probably met the same infectious agents and vaccines. The chain carries TRBV29-1 and TRBJ2-7; 7 positions agree with TRBD1. This sequence was found in a woman aged 18-49 years in good health. Sequenced material: PBMCs. The CDR3 protein is CSVDEGASEQYF. CDR3 DNA: TGCAGCGTTGATGAGGGGGCGAGTGAGCAGTACTTC.